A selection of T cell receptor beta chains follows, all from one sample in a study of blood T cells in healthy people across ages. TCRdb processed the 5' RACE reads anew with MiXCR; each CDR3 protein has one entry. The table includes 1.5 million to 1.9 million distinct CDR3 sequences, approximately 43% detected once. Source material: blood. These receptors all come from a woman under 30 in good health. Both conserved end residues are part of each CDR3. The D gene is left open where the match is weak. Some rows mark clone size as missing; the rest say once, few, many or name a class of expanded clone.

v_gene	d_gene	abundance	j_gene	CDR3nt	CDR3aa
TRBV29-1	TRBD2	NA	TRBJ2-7	TGCAGCGTGGCAACTAGCGGCGGCTACGAGCAGTACTTC	CSVATSGGYEQYF
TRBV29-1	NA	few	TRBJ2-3	TGCAGCCAAGATACGCAGTATTTT	CSQDTQYF
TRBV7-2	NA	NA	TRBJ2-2	TGTGCCAGCAGCTTAGGTGTACTCCCAAACACCGGGGAGCTGTTTTTT	CASSLGVLPNTGELFF
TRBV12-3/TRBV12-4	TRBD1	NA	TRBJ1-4	TGTGCCAGCTCCAAAGGGGACAGGAATGAAAAACTGTTTTTT	CASSKGDRNEKLFF
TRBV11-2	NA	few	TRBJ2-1	TGTGCCAGCAGCTTAGAGGGCAGATACAATGAGCAGTTCTTC	CASSLEGRYNEQFF
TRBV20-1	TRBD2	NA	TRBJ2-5	TGCAGTGCGATGTACTCCACAGCGGGAGGGTACAATGAGCAGTACTTC	CSAMYSTAGGYNEQYF
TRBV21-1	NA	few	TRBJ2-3	TGTGCCAGCAGCAGGGCGACGGAGAGCACAGATACGCAGTATTTT	CASSRATESTDTQYF
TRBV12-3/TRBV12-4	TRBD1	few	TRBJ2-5	TGTGCCAGCAGTATGGACAGGCGATGGGAGACCCAGTACTTC	CASSMDRRWETQYF
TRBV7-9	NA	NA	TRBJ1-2	TGTGCCAGCAGCTTAGTTGTAGCGACAGGCATTTCTGGTGGCTACACCTTC	CASSLVVATGISGGYTF
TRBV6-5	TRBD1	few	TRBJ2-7	TGTGCCAGCAGTTACGGGGACAGGACCTACGAGCAGTACTTC	CASSYGDRTYEQYF
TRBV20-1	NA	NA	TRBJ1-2	TGCAGTGCGGGGTCCGGCTATGGCTACACCTTC	CSAGSGYGYTF
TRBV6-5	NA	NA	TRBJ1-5	TGTGCCAGCAGCCCCACCAAGCAGCCCCAGCATTTT	CASSPTKQPQHF
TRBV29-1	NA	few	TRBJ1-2	TGCAGCGTGGTTGCCTTGGGCTCCCGGTTGTACTATGGCTACACCTTC	CSVVALGSRLYYGYTF
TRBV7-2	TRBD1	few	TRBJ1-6	TGTGCCAGCAGTAACAGGGGTGGGGCCCTCCACTTT	CASSNRGGALHF
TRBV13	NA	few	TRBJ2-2	TGTGCCAGCAGCGGGAGTCCCACCGGGGAGCTGTTTTTT	CASSGSPTGELFF
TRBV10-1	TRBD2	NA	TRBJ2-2	TGCGCCAGCAGTGAAGGACTAGCGGGAAGAACCGGGGAGCTGTTTTTT	CASSEGLAGRTGELFF
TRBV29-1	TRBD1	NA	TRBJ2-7	TGCAGCGTTGAGGGACAGGGGGAGTACGAGCAGTACTTC	CSVEGQGEYEQYF
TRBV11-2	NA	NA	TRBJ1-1	TGTGCCAGCAGCGTTCAATTAACCCCGGGGGCTGAAGCTTTCTTT	CASSVQLTPGAEAFF
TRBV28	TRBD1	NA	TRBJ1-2	TGTGCCAGCAGCCGACAGGGGATCAGCTATGGCTACACCTTC	CASSRQGISYGYTF
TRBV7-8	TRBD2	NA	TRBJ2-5	TGTGCCAGCAGCTTAGGTGGGGCTAGCGGATACAATGAGCAGTACTTC	CASSLGGASGYNEQYF
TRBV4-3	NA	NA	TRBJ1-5	TGCGCCAGCAGCCAAGATCGATTGAATAGCAATCAGCCCCAGCATTTT	CASSQDRLNSNQPQHF
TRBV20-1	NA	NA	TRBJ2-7	TGCAGTGCCACCCTCGCGGCAGGGAACTCCTACGAGCAGTACTTC	CSATLAAGNSYEQYF
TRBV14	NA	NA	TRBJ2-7	TGTGCCAGCAGCCAAACCGGACTGGGCCTCGTTTACGAGCAGTACTTC	CASSQTGLGLVYEQYF
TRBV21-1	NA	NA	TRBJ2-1	TGTGCCAGCAATCTCGGACTAGCGGGAGGCCCCGCCTACAATGAGCAGTTCTTC	CASNLGLAGGPAYNEQFF
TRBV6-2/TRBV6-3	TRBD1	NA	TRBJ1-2	TGTGCCAGCAACCGACAGGGCCTGTATGGCTACACCTTC	CASNRQGLYGYTF
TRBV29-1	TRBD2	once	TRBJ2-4	TGCAGCGTCCGGGGGGTGGTAGCCAAAAACATTCAGTACTTC	CSVRGVVAKNIQYF
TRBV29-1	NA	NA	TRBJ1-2	TGCAGCGTTGAAGAGCCCTTTGGGGGGCTCACCCATGGCTACACCTTC	CSVEEPFGGLTHGYTF
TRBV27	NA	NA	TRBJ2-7	TGTGCCAGCAGTCCGAACCCGAGCTCCTACGAGCAGTACTTC	CASSPNPSSYEQYF
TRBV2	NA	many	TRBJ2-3	TGCGCCAGTCGGGGGGCTAGCACAGATACGCAGTATTTT	CASRGASTDTQYF
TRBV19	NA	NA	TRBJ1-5	TGTGCCAGTAGTTTATTGGGACGGAATAGCAATCAGCCCCAGCATTTT	CASSLLGRNSNQPQHF
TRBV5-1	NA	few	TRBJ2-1	TGCGCCAGCAGGCGGTGGGGGGACGATGAGCAGTTCTTC	CASRRWGDDEQFF
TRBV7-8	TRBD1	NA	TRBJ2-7	TGTGCCAGCAGCTTCCGCGACAGGGGTCCCTACGAGCAGTACTTC	CASSFRDRGPYEQYF
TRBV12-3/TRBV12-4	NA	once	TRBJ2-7	TGTGCCAGCAGACATGGGATCTACGAGCTGTACTTC	CASRHGIYELYF
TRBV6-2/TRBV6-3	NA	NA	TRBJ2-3	TGTGCCAGCAGTTACTCGATCACAGCTGCTACGCAGTATTTT	CASSYSITAATQYF
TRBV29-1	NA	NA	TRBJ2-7	TGCAGCGTCCATGGCGGAGGGAACTACGAGCAGTACTTC	CSVHGGGNYEQYF
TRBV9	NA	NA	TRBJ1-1	TGTGCCAGCAGCGTAGATGGGGGAGGGGGCACTGAAGCTTTCTTT	CASSVDGGGGTEAFF
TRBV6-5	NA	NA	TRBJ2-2	TGTGCCAGCAGTTACTCATGGGGGGCCTCGAACACCGGGGAGCTGTTTTTT	CASSYSWGASNTGELFF
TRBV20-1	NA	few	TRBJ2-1	TGCAGTGCTCAAGTCGGGGGTCCCTACAATGAGCAGTTCTTC	CSAQVGGPYNEQFF
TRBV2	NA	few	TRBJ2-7	TGTGCCAGCAGCGTAGACAGGTTCGAGCAGTACTTC	CASSVDRFEQYF
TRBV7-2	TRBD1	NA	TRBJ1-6	TGTGCCAGCAGCTTAGTTCAGGGGGCGAATTCACCCCTCCACTTT	CASSLVQGANSPLHF
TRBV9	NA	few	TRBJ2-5	TGTGCCAGCAGCGTAGCATCGGCACAAGAGACCCAGTACTTC	CASSVASAQETQYF
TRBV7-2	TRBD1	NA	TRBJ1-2	TGTGCCAGCAGCTCCTCCGGGACAGGGGGCTTTCCTATCTATGGCTACACCTTC	CASSSSGTGGFPIYGYTF
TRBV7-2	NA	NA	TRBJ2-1	TGTGCCAGCAGCCCTAGGGGGGTATCCTCCCACAATGAGCAGTTCTTC	CASSPRGVSSHNEQFF